The sequence of this T cell receptor beta chain was determined in a study of blood T cell repertoires in COVID-19. In the study's own analysis: Nucleated cell counts were estimated from reference gene primer amplification. Method: immunoSEQ multiplex PCR; TCRdb's copy keeps in-frame clones and lacks some. From that table come the V and J calls and clone size; the DNA was used to work out D and trimming. The sample has 150,000 to 250,000 clones; roughly 94% are singletons. Germline V lookup: CDR1 SGHNT, CDR2 YYREEE (reference sequence). The CDR3 runs 15 residues. Trimming cost V 0 bases and J 1 base; bases outside gene matches: 2.

The clonotype comes from a man between 25 and 39 years old with COVID-19, enrolled during active disease. V gene TRBV5-4 combines with J gene TRBJ1-1; TRBD1 agrees at 8 bases. Material: peripheral blood. The CDR3 protein is CASSLVGQGNTEAFF. In DNA form, the CDR3 reads TGTGCCAGCAGCTTGGTTGGACAGGGGAACACTGAAGCTTTCTTT. Full variable domain (rest looked up from reference TRBV5-4 and TRBJ1-1): ETGVTQSPTHLIKTRGQQVTLRCSSQSGHNTVSWYQQALGQGPQFIFQYYREEENGRGNFPPRFSGLQFPNYSSELNVNALELDDSALYLCASSLVGQGNTEAFFGQGTRLTVV.